This TCR beta chain was sequenced for a study of early T cells in non-severe SARS-CoV-2 infection. MiXCR, applied by TCRdb to the 5' RACE reads, yields one record per CDR3 protein. The sample carries about 48,000 distinct CDR3 sequences, roughly 7.7% recorded once. Trimming removed 1 base from V and 4 bases from J, with 7 bases in between. The CDR3 loop spans 13 amino acids. CDR1 is SEHNR, CDR2 FQNEAQ, per germline (reference sequence). A note on this clonotype: A much larger clone lies a single base off, so this may be a read error.

The clonotype was recovered from an adult who was a healthcare worker with PCR-confirmed SARS-CoV-2 infection or an uninfected control (not recorded which). The chain is built from TRBV7-9 and TRBJ1-1; D ambiguous. Sequencing used whole blood. CDR3 sequence (DNA): TGTGCCAGCAGCTTAGGGACGCGCACTGAAGCTTTCTTT. Its protein product is CASSLGTRTEAFF. Variable domain in full (rest from reference TRBV7-9 and TRBJ1-1): DTGVSQNPRHKITKRGQNVTFRCDPISEHNRLYWYRQTLGQGPEFLTYFQNEAQLEKSRLLSDRFSAERPKGSFSTLEIQRTEQGDSAMYLCASSLGTRTEAFFGQGTRLTVV.